This T cell receptor beta chain derives from a study of shared clonotypes between healthy human individuals. Study in general: Each donor's CD4 naive and CD4 memory cells filled three plates apiece, CD8 naive two, and CD8 memory one. Study conclusions and caveats: For naive CD4 cells, roughly 5% of clonotypes were shared across a handful of donors. Clonotypes which were not shared had lower generation probabilities than clonotypes that all four donors shared.

A word on this clone: The antigen is undetermined.

Trimming left V 9 bases short and J 2 bases short, with 8 bases between. Germline CDR1 and CDR2: MRHNA and SNTAGT. The CDR3 totals 11 residues. Only in-frame clones appear in the TCRdb table, and some are missing; sequencing was by immunoSEQ multiplex PCR. The sample includes about 2.1 million clones, roughly 93% of them seen just once. As defined, naive CD8 cells were CD45RO-negative and positively selected for CCR7, with terminally differentiated effector memory CD45RA+ cells excluded. The V and J genes are TRBV6-4 and TRBJ2-7; D is uncertain. The clonotype was recovered from a man aged 18 to 30 in good health. Some clones in this sample may be carry-over from other donors' samples. The sequencing sample was made of naive CD8+ T cells from PBMCs. For the CDR3, the DNA is TGTGCCAGTGAGGCGCCCTACGAGCAGTACTTC. Its translation: CASEAPYEQYF.